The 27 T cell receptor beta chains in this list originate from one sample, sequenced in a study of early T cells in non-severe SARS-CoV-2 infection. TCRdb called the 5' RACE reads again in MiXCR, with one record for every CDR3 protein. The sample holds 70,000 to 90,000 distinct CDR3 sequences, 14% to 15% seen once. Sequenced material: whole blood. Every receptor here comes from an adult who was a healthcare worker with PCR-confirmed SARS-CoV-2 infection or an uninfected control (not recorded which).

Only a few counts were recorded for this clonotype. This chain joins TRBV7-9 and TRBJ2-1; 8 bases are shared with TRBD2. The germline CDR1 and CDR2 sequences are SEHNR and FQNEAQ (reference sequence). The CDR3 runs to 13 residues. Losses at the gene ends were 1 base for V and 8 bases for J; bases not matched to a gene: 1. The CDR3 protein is CASSLELADEQFF. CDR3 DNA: TGTGCCAGCAGCTTAGAACTAGCGGATGAGCAGTTCTTC.

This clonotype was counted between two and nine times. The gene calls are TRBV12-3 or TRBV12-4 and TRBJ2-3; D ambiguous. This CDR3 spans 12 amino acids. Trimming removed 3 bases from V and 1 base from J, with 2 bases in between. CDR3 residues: CASSFGTDTQYF. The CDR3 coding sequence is TGTGCCAGCAGTTTCGGCACAGATACGCAGTATTTT.

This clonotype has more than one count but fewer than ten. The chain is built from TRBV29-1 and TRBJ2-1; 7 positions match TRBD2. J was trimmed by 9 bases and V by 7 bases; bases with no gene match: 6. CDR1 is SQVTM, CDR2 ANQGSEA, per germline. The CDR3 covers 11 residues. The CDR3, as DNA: TGCAGCGGCCTAGCGGCAGGTGAGCAGTTCTTC. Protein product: CSGLAAGEQFF.

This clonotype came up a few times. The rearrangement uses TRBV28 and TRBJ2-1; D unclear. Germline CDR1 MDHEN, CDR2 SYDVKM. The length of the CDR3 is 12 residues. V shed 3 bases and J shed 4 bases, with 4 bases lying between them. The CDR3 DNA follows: TGTGCCAGCAGTTTGCCATACAATGAGCAGTTCTTC. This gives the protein CASSLPYNEQFF.

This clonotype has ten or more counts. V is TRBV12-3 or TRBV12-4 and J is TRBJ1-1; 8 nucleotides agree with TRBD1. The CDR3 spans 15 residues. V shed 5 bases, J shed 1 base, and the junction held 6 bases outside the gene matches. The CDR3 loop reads CASSPGTGRNTEAFF. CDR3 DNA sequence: TGTGCCAGCAGTCCCGGGACAGGTCGGAACACTGAAGCTTTCTTT.

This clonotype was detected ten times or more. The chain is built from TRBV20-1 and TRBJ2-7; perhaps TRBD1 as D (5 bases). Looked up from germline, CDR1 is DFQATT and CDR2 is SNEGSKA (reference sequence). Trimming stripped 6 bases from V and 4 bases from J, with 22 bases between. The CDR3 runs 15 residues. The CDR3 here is CSATSTDSAVYEQYF. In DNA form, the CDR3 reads TGCAGTGCCACAAGCACCGACAGTGCCGTATACGAGCAGTACTTC.

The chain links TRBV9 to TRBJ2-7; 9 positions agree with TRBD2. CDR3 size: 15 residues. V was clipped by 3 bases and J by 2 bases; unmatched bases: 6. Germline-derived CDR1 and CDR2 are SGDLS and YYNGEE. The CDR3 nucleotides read TGTGCCAGCAGCGCATCTAGCGGGGCGGCCTACGAGCAGTACTTC. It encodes CASSASSGAAYEQYF.

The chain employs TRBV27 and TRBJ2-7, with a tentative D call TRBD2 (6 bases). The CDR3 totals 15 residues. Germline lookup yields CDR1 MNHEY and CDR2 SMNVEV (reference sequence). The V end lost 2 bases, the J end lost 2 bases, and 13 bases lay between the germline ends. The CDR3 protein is CASSLNTEGTYEQYF. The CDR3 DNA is TGTGCCAGCAGTTTAAACACGGAGGGGACCTACGAGCAGTACTTC.

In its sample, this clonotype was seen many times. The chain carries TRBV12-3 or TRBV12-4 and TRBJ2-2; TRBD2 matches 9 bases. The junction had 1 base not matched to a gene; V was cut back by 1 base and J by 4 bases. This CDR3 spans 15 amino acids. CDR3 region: CASSLVTSGTGELFF. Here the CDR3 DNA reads TGTGCCAGCAGTTTAGTGACTAGCGGCACCGGGGAGCTGTTTTTT.

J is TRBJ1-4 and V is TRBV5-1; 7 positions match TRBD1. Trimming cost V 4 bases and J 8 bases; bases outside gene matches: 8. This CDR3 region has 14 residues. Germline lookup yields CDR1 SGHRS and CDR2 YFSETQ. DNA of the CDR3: TGCGCCAGCAGCCGAGAGGGGGCAGGAGAAAAACTGTTTTTT. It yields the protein CASSREGAGEKLFF.

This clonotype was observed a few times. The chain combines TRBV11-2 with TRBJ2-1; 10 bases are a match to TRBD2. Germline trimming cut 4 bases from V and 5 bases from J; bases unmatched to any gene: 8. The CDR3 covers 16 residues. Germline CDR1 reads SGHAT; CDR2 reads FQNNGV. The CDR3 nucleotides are TGTGCCAGCAGCTCCACGGTGCTAGCGGGGGACAATGAGCAGTTCTTC. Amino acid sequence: CASSSTVLAGDNEQFF.

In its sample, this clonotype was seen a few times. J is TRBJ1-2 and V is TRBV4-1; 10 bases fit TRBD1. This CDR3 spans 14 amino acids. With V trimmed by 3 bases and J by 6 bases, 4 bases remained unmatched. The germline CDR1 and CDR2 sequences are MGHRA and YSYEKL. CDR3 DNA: TGCGCCAGCAGCCAGTTCGGGACAGGGGATGGCTACACCTTC. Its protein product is CASSQFGTGDGYTF.

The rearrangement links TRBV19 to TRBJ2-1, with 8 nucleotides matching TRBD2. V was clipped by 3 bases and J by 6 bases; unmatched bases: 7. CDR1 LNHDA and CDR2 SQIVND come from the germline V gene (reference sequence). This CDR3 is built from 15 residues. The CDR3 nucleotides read TGTGCCAGTAGTATTCGTCGGGAGGGGTCCAATGAGCAGTTCTTC. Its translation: CASSIRREGSNEQFF.

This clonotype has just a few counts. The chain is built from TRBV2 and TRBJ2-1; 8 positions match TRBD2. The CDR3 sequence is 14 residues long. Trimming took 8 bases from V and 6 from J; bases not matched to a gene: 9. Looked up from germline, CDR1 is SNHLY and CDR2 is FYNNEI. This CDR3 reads CASFRALAVNEQFF. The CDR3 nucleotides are TGTGCCAGCTTCCGGGCACTAGCGGTCAATGAGCAGTTCTTC.

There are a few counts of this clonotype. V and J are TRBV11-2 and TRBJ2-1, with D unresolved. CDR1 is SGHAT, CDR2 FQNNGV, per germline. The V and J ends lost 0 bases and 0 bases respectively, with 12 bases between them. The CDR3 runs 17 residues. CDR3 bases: TGTGCCAGCAGCTTAGAGGGCCCTCATAGCTCCTACAATGAGCAGTTCTTC. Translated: CASSLEGPHSSYNEQFF.

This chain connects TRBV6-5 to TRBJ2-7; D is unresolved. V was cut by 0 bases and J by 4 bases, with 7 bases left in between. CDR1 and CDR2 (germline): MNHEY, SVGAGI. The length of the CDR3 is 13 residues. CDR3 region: CASSYSTGYEQYF. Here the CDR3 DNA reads TGTGCCAGCAGTTACTCTACCGGATACGAGCAGTACTTC.

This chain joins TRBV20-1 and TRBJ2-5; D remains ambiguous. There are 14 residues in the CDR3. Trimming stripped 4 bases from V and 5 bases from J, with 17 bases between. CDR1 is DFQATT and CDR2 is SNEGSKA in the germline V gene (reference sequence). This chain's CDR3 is CSATKSWKTETQYF. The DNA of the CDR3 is TGCAGTGCTACCAAAAGCTGGAAGACGGAGACCCAGTACTTC.

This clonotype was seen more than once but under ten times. CDR3 amino acids: CASSPGRTNYGYTF. The CDR3 coding sequence is TGTGCCAGCTCACCGGGGCGAACCAACTATGGCTACACCTTC. The chain recombines TRBV18 with TRBJ1-2, with D maybe TRBD1 (5 bases). This CDR3 comprises 14 residues. The V and J ends lost 3 bases and 2 bases respectively, with 10 bases between them. Per the germline V gene, CDR1 is KGHSH and CDR2 is LQKENI.

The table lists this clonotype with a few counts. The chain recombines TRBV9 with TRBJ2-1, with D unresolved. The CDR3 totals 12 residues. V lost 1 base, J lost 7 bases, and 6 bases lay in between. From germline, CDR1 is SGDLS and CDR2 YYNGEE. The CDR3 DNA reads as TGTGCCAGCAGCGTAACGGGTAATGAGCAGTTCTTC. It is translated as CASSVTGNEQFF.

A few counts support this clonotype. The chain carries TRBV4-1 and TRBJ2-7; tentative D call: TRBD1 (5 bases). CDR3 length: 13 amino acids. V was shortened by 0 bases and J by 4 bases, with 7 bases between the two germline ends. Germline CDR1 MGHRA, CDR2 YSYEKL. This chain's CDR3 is CASSQDHRYEQYF. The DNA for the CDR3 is TGCGCCAGCAGCCAAGATCACAGGTACGAGCAGTACTTC.

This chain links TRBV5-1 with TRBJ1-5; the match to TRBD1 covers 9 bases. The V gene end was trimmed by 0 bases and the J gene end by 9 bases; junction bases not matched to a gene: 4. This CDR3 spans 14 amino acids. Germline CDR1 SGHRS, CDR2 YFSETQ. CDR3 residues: CASSLGTGDGPQHF. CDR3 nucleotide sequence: TGCGCCAGCAGCTTGGGGACAGGGGACGGGCCCCAGCATTTT. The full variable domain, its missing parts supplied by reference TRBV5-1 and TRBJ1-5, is KAGVTQTPRYLIKTRGQQVTLSCSPISGHRSVSWYQQTPGQGLQFLFEYFSETQRNKGNFPGRFSGRQFSNSRSEMNVSTLELGDSALYLCASSLGTGDGPQHFGDGTRLSIL.

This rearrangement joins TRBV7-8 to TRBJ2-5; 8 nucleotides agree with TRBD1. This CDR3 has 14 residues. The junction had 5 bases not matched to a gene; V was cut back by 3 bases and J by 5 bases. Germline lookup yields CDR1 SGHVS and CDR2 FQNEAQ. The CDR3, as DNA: TGTGCCAGCAGCTTCACAGGGGGACGCGAGACCCAGTACTTC. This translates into CASSFTGGRETQYF.

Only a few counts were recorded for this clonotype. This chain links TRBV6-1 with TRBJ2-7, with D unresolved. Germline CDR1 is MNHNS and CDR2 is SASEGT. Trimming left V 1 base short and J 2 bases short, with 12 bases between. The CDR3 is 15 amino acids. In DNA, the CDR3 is TGTGCCAGCAGTGAAGAGCCGTCACGTACCTACGAGCAGTACTTC. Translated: CASSEEPSRTYEQYF.

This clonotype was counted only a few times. The CDR3 sequence is CASSFNAGLGADTQYF. The CDR3, as DNA: TGTGCCAGCAGTTTTAACGCGGGATTAGGGGCAGATACGCAGTATTTT. The chain is built from TRBV12-3 or TRBV12-4 and TRBJ2-3; D might be TRBD2 (6 bases). CDR3 length: 16 residues. The V end lost 3 bases, the J end lost 4 bases, and 17 bases lay between the germline ends.

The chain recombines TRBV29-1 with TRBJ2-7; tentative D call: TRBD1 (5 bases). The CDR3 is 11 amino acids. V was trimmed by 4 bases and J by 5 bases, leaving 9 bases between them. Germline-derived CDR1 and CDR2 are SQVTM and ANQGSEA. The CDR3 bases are TGCAGCGTTGTAGGGGTTCACGAGCAGTACTTC. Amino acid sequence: CSVVGVHEQYF.

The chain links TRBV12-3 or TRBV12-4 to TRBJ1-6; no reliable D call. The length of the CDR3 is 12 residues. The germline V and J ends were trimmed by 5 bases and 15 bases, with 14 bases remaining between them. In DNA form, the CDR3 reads TGTGCCAGCAGTACCACCCGACATCTCCTCCACTTT. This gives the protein CASSTTRHLLHF.

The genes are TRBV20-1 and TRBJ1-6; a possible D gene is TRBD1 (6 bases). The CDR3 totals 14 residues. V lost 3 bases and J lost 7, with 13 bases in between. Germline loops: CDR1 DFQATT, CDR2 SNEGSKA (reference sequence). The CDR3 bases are TGCAGTGCTAGCGCCGGGACAAACAATTCACCCCTCCACTTT. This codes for CSASAGTNNSPLHF.